Sequencing of this T cell receptor beta chain was carried out in a study of blood T cell repertoires in COVID-19. Overall study context: Samples came from the United States, Italy and Spain, spanning acute and convalescent COVID-19. In each case, the material was cDNA or gDNA derived from T cells, B-cell-depleted T cells, or PBMCs.

The authors' processing: Nucleated cell counts were estimated from reference gene primer amplification. Measured with immunoSEQ multiplex PCR; TCRdb has only the in-frame clones, and not every one. The DNA gave D and trimming, while V, J and clone size come from that table. Of about 270,000 clones in the sample, 70% to 90% are singletons; the top ten hold approximately 11%. The receptor's source is a woman in her 70s with acute or convalescent COVID-19. The sequencing sample was made of peripheral blood.

In DNA form, the CDR3 reads TGTGCCAGCATACGGGAGGGGGCATCACCCCTCCACTTT. This codes for CASIREGASPLHF. The rearrangement uses TRBV5-6 and TRBJ1-6; 7 nucleotides match TRBD1. V lost 6 bases, J lost 10 bases, and 7 bases stayed unmatched. Germline loops: CDR1 SGHDT, CDR2 YYEEEE. The CDR3 is 13 residues long.